This T cell receptor (beta chain) was sequenced for a study of shared clonotypes between healthy human individuals. Study-level information: Each donor's CD8 memory used one plate, CD8 naive two, each CD4 subset three. Study-level results: In having few donors, the study represented limited genetic and exposure-history diversity. Across subsets, estimated richness was generally greater for naive than for memory populations. Naive CD4 clonotype sharing across several donors was approximately 5%.

For this clone: Its antigen remains unknown.

V dropped 4 bases and J dropped 6 bases, with 10 bases sitting between them. The length of the CDR3 is 13 residues. Germline V lookup: CDR1 SGHRS, CDR2 YFSETQ. Here immunoSEQ multiplex PCR was the method, and the copy in TCRdb shows in-frame clones only, minus some. The table shows around 2.1 million clones, with 90% to 96% occurring only once. Sequencing was carried out using naive CD4+ T cells sorted from blood. The subset denotes: CD45RA+ positively selected. The gene calls are TRBV5-1 and TRBJ2-2; D perhaps matches TRBD1 (5 bases). This TCR derives from a man aged 18 to 29 in good health. CDR3 amino acids: CASSLQASGELFF. The CDR3 coding sequence is TGCGCCAGCAGCCTACAGGCGTCCGGGGAGCTGTTTTTT.